Presented here are 26 T cell receptor beta chains from one specimen sequenced in a study of regulatory T cells in long-lasting Graves disease. Described time point: persistent/refractory GD, antithyroid drugs over 5 years with positive TRAb. The TCR library was made from RNA extracted from PBMCs. Arm-PCR of CDR3 regions with iRepertoire HTBI primers generated TCR beta libraries. MiXCR, run by TCRdb on the multiplex PCR reads, gives a single entry per CDR3 protein. Of nearly 350,000 distinct CDR3 sequences in the sample, around a fifth were seen once. The specimen comprised peripheral blood mononuclear cells (PBMCs), sampled when the disease was refractory, from a patient treated with antithyroid drugs. Source of these receptors: a female donor with Graves disease.

As regards this clonotype: Its ends do not fully match the called genes, so a read error is possible. The V call is TRBV9, the J call TRBJ2-5, with D possibly TRBD2 on 5 matching bases. The CDR3 contains 13 residues. Germline V gene sequence: CDR1 SGDLS, CDR2 YYNGEE. CDR3 in amino acids: CASSVAPLGVQHF. CDR3 in DNA: TGTGCCAGCAGCGTAGCTCCTCTGGGAGTCCAGCACTTC.

This clonotype was recorded a few times. The chain employs TRBV20-1 and TRBJ2-4; the D is unclear. Germline V gene sequence: CDR1 DFQATT, CDR2 SNEGSKA (reference sequence). The CDR3 length is 11 residues. The V end lost 6 bases, the J end lost 4 bases, and 7 bases lay between the germline ends. The CDR3 loop reads CSALAKNIQYF. The CDR3 bases are TGCAGTGCGCTGGCGAAAAACATTCAGTACTTC.

Ten or more counts support this clonotype. J is TRBJ2-7 and V is TRBV7-2; D perhaps matches TRBD1 (5 bases). V was pared by 5 bases and J by 3 bases, with 14 bases between. The CDR3 is made up of 14 amino acids. Per germline, CDR1 SGHTA and CDR2 FQGNSA. The CDR3 protein is CASSRQKLSYEQYF. The CDR3 nucleotides read TGTGCCAGCAGCCGACAGAAATTAAGCTACGAGCAGTACTTC. Variable domain in full (rest from reference TRBV7-2 and TRBJ2-7): GAGVSQSPSNKVTEKGKDVELRCDPISGHTALYWYRQSLGQGLEFLIYFQGNSAPDKSGLPSDRFSAERTGGSVSTLTIQRTQQEDSAVYLCASSRQKLSYEQYFGPGTRLTVT.

This clonotype was found many times. The rearrangement links TRBV19 to TRBJ1-4; 9 bases align to TRBD1. Unmatched junction bases numbered 10, after V lost 7 bases and J lost 10 bases. This CDR3 is built from 14 residues. From germline, CDR1 is LNHDA and CDR2 SQIVND (reference sequence). CDR3 DNA sequence: TGTGCCAGTACCCCCTCGGACAGGGGTGGAAAACTGTTTTTT. This translates into CASTPSDRGGKLFF.

This clonotype was recorded at least ten times. The chain has TRBV20-1 and TRBJ1-6; a possible D gene is TRBD1 (5 bases). Trimming pared 3 bases from V and 5 bases from J, leaving 14 bases between. The CDR3 is 15 residues long. Germline loops: CDR1 DFQATT, CDR2 SNEGSKA (reference sequence). CDR3 sequence reads: CSARGDGLHNSPLHF. The CDR3 nucleotides are TGCAGTGCTAGGGGGGACGGACTCCATAATTCACCCCTCCACTTT.

This clonotype was found many times. The chain uses TRBV30 and TRBJ1-2, with D maybe TRBD1 (5 bases). CDR1 and CDR2 (germline): GTSNPN, SVGIG (reference sequence). The V end lost 0 bases, the J end lost 5 bases, and 10 bases lay between the germline ends. CDR3 size: 13 residues. CDR3 in DNA: TGTGCCTGGAGTGTATTGAGGGGTTATGGCTACACCTTC. This encodes CAWSVLRGYGYTF.

Ten or more counts support this clonotype. The gene calls are TRBV18 and TRBJ2-5; TRBD1 is a possible D gene (6 bases). This CDR3 comprises 16 residues. V lost 2 bases to trimming and J lost 4 bases, with 17 bases between them. Germline CDR1 is KGHSH and CDR2 is LQKENI. Here the CDR3 DNA reads TGTGCCAGCTCACCATATCAGGGACATCAGGGAGAGACCCAGTACTTC. This translates into CASSPYQGHQGETQYF.

The chain is built from TRBV6-5 and TRBJ2-1; 11 bases agree with TRBD2. The CDR3 totals 23 residues. Germline V gene data show CDR1 as MNHEY and CDR2 as SVGAGI. J lost 0 bases, V lost 4 bases, and 23 bases had no gene match. The CDR3 sequence: CASSSISWAGSSSGRSSYNEQFF. CDR3 nucleotide sequence: TGTGCCAGCAGTTCTATTTCATGGGCGGGGAGTTCTAGCGGGAGGAGCTCCTACAATGAGCAGTTCTTC.

This clonotype appeared many times. This rearrangement joins TRBV28 to TRBJ2-7; D is tentatively TRBD1 or TRBD2 (6 bases each). The CDR3 spans 14 residues. Per germline, CDR1 MDHEN and CDR2 SYDVKM. V gave up 7 bases and J gave up 7 bases, with 20 bases separating them. DNA of the CDR3: TGTGCCAGCAATATCCTGTCGGGGGCGCGGGAGCAGTACTTC. Encoded protein: CASNILSGAREQYF.

This clonotype was counted ten times or more. This sequence joins TRBV11-2 and TRBJ1-5; the D is unclear. The CDR3 contains 18 residues. Germline V CDR1 and CDR2: SGHAT, FQNNGV. Trimming shortened V by 1 base and J by 0 bases, and 16 bases separated the two germline ends. This chain's CDR3 is CASSLGTVEGDSNQPQHF. In DNA, the CDR3 is TGTGCCAGCAGCTTAGGGACGGTTGAAGGCGATAGCAATCAGCCCCAGCATTTT. Drawing the rest from reference TRBV11-2 and TRBJ1-5, the complete variable domain is EAGVAQSPRYKIIEKRQSVAFWCNPISGHATLYWYQQILGQGPKLLIQFQNNGVVDDSQLPKDRFSAERLKGVDSTLKIQPAKLEDSAVYLCASSLGTVEGDSNQPQHFGDGTRLSIL.

The rearrangement uses TRBV20-1 and TRBJ1-1; TRBD1 matches 11 bases. The CDR3 has 18 residues. Germline V gives CDR1 DFQATT, CDR2 SNEGSKA (reference sequence). V shed 3 bases and J 2 bases; nucleotides not matched to a gene: 14. CDR3 DNA sequence: TGCAGTGCTAGTCTGGTTCCGGGACAGGGGGGGATTAACACTGAAGCTTTCTTT. Amino acid sequence: CSASLVPGQGGINTEAFF.

This chain links TRBV6-5 with TRBJ2-4; possibly TRBD1 or TRBD2 for D (5 bases each). The J call may be wrong; the DNA end is better matched by TRBJ2-1. The CDR3 covers 14 residues. The V gene's germline CDR1 is MNHEY and CDR2 SVGAGI. CDR3 coding DNA: TGTGCCAGCAGTTACATCCTTTACGGGACGCCACAGTTCTTC. Translating it yields CASSYILYGTPQFF.

The rearrangement joins TRBV29-1 to TRBJ2-4; D perhaps matches TRBD1 (5 bases). V lost 6 bases and J lost 0, with 12 bases in between. CDR3 length: 14 residues. Germline CDR1 and CDR2: SQVTM and ANQGSEA. This CDR3 reads CSVSKGLAKNIQYF. CDR3 coding DNA: TGCAGCGTCTCTAAGGGGCTAGCCAAAAACATTCAGTACTTC.

This clonotype was detected ten times or more. The J gene is TRBJ2-5, the V gene TRBV5-6; D unresolved. Trimming shortened V by 2 bases and J by 5 bases, and 10 bases separated the two germline ends. CDR1 is SGHDT and CDR2 is YYEEEE in the germline V gene. The CDR3 covers 13 residues. The CDR3 loop reads CASSLYNSETQYF. Written as DNA, the CDR3 is TGTGCCAGCAGCTTATACAACTCGGAGACCCAGTACTTC.

This clonotype was counted between two and nine times. At one end, the junction sequence differs from germline, possibly due to a read error. The CDR3 DNA is TGTGCTAGCAGCGAGGCGTTGGGCGGCTACGAGCAGTACTTC. Translating it yields CASSEALGGYEQYF. This chain joins TRBV7-7 and TRBJ2-7; D is unclear. The CDR3 runs 14 residues. Germline values: CDR1 SSHAT, CDR2 FNYEAQ (reference sequence).

The chain employs TRBV9 and TRBJ2-7; 7 nucleotides agree with TRBD1. The J segment lost 6 bases and the V segment lost 4 bases, leaving 10 bases of the junction unmatched. The germline V gene encodes CDR1 SGDLS and CDR2 YYNGEE. The CDR3 sequence is 14 residues long. The CDR3 loop reads CASSTRQGSPEQYF. The CDR3 region has the DNA TGTGCCAGCAGCACCCGACAGGGATCCCCCGAGCAGTACTTC. The variable domain in full, completed from reference TRBV9 and TRBJ2-7, reads DSGVTQTPKHLITATGQRVTLRCSPRSGDLSVYWYQQSLDQGLQFLIQYYNGEERAKGNILERFSAQQFPDLHSELNLSSLELGDSALYFCASSTRQGSPEQYFGPGTRLTVT.

The chain combines TRBV19 with TRBJ2-5; tentatively, D is TRBD2 (5 bases). CDR1 and CDR2 (germline): LNHDA, SQIVND (reference sequence). This CDR3 region has 13 residues. Trimming shortened V by 6 bases and J by 5 bases, and 13 bases separated the two germline ends. CDR3 protein: CASRRAVGETQYF. The DNA of the CDR3 is TGTGCCAGTAGGAGGGCGGTTGGGGAGACCCAGTACTTC.

In its sample, this clonotype was seen many times. This chain links TRBV18 with TRBJ1-1; 8 bases match TRBD1. Unmatched junction bases numbered 9, after V lost 4 bases and J lost 5 bases. From germline, CDR1 is KGHSH and CDR2 LQKENI. The CDR3 is 15 residues long. CDR3 in amino acids: CASSHLNRGGTEAFF. The CDR3 nucleotides read TGTGCCAGCTCACACTTGAACAGGGGGGGTACTGAAGCTTTCTTT. The full variable domain, rest sourced from reference TRBV18 and TRBJ1-1, is NAGVMQNPRHLVRRRGQEARLRCSPMKGHSHVYWYRQLPEEGLKFMVYLQKENIIDESGMPKERFSAEFPKEGPSILRIQQVVRGDSAAYFCASSHLNRGGTEAFFGQGTRLTVV.

The chain couples TRBV10-3 to TRBJ2-2; TRBD2 agrees at 7 bases. V shed 4 bases and J 6 bases; nucleotides not matched to a gene: 8. The germline V gene encodes CDR1 ENHRY and CDR2 SYGVKD. The CDR3 spans 15 residues. The CDR3, as DNA: TGTGCCATCAGTGTTTCGGGAGGTAATCCCGGGGAGCTGTTTTTT. It yields the protein CAISVSGGNPGELFF.

Details on this clonotype: A much larger clonotype is one base distant, so this may be a read error. The chain employs TRBV6-2 or TRBV6-3 and TRBJ2-2; 7 positions agree with TRBD1. This CDR3 contains 15 residues. From germline, CDR1 is MNHEY and CDR2 SVGEGT. The CDR3 spells CASGYVLQGAGELFF. The CDR3 nucleotides read TGTGCCAGCGGTTACGTCCTTCAGGGGGCCGGGGAGCTGTTTTTT.

The chain employs TRBV27 and TRBJ2-7; D unresolved. Trimming removed 1 base at V and 5 bases at J, with 12 bases between. Germline CDR1 reads MNHEY; CDR2 reads SMNVEV (reference sequence). This CDR3 region has 14 residues. CDR3 in amino acids: CASSLFGPTDEQYF. Written as DNA, the CDR3 is TGTGCCAGCAGTTTATTTGGTCCAACGGACGAGCAGTACTTC.

The table lists this clonotype with a few counts. The chain joins TRBV4-3 to TRBJ1-2; the match to TRBD1 covers 8 bases. Per the germline V gene, CDR1 is LGHNA and CDR2 is YSLEER. Germline trimming cut 4 bases from V and 6 bases from J; bases unmatched to any gene: 4. The CDR3 is 13 amino acids. CDR3 DNA sequence: TGCGCCAGCAGCCCGATGGGACAGGATGGCTACACCTTC. It is translated as CASSPMGQDGYTF.

This clonotype was seen repeatedly, ten times or more. This rearrangement joins TRBV20-1 to TRBJ2-5, with D tentatively TRBD1 (6 bases). The CDR3 has 14 residues. Germline loops: CDR1 DFQATT, CDR2 SNEGSKA (reference sequence). Trimming removed 0 bases from V and 1 base from J, with 9 bases in between. Here the CDR3 reads CSARDTGIQETQYF. The CDR3 nucleotides read TGCAGTGCTAGAGATACAGGGATCCAAGAGACCCAGTACTTC.

This clonotype came up many times. The CDR3 sequence: CASSFAGTANQPQHF. The CDR3 nucleotides are TGTGCCAGCAGTTTCGCCGGGACAGCAAATCAGCCCCAGCATTTT. The chain employs TRBV27 and TRBJ1-5; 7 bases line up with TRBD1. CDR3 length: 15 amino acids. V gave up 3 bases and J gave up 4 bases; unmatched junction bases: 6. Germline assignment: CDR1 MNHEY and CDR2 SMNVEV (reference sequence).

This clonotype has a count of ten or more. This sequence joins TRBV6-2 or TRBV6-3 and TRBJ1-2; no firm D call. The CDR3 length is 13 residues. The V end was cut by 7 bases, the J end by 4 bases, with 13 bases between. Germline V gene data show CDR1 as MNHEY and CDR2 as SVGEGT. In nucleotides, the CDR3 is TGTGCCAGCAACGGTATTGGAGGCTATGGCTACACCTTC. As protein: CASNGIGGYGYTF.

Details on this clonotype: A far larger clone is one nucleotide away, so this likely arose from a read error. The J gene is TRBJ1-6, the V gene TRBV7-9, with 11 bases fitting TRBD1. The V gene's germline CDR1 is SEHNR and CDR2 FQNEAQ (reference sequence). The CDR3 runs 15 residues. CDR3 residues: CACRDRGSYNSPLHF. The CDR3 DNA is TGTGCCTGCAGGGACAGGGGGTCCTATAATTCACCCCTCCACTTT.